These 30 T cell receptor beta chains share one sample of origin, sequenced in a study of T cell responses to AZD1222 COVID-19 vaccine. Assay used: immunoSEQ multiplex PCR; TCRdb lists only in-frame clones, some missing. The table shows about 110,000 clones, with about 90% occurring only once. The source was peripheral blood, collected on day 0 of AZD1222 vaccination. The receptors derive from an adult in good health.

The gene calls are TRBV28 and TRBJ2-7; 7 bases line up with TRBD1. V shed 6 bases and J 1 base; nucleotides not matched to a gene: 15. The germline gives CDR1 MDHEN, CDR2 SYDVKM. The CDR3 length is 17 residues. The CDR3 loop reads CASSLVSKGQRSYEQYF. The DNA for the CDR3 is TGTGCCAGCAGCTTAGTCTCTAAGGGACAGAGATCCTACGAGCAGTACTTC.

This clone was seen a single time. In nucleotides, the CDR3 is TGTGCCACCAGCAGAACGGCAGATACGCAGTATTTT. This gives the protein CATSRTADTQYF. The gene calls are TRBV15 and TRBJ2-3; D unresolved. Germline V lookup: CDR1 LNHNV, CDR2 YYDKDF (reference sequence). V was shortened by 2 bases and J by 4 bases, with 4 bases between the two germline ends. The CDR3 sequence is 12 residues long.

The V call is TRBV23-1, the J call TRBJ2-5; weak D call: TRBD2 (7 bases). TRBV23-1 is recorded as an ORF, its role being uncertain. The CDR3 runs 13 residues. The V end was cut by 10 bases, the J end by 3 bases, with 15 bases between. As DNA, the CDR3 is TGCGCCACCAGGGGAGGGGAGAAAGAGACCCAGTACTTC. It specifies CATRGGEKETQYF.

The CDR3 sequence is CASSESGTSNQPQHF. CDR3 DNA: TGTGCCAGCAGTGAATCAGGGACGAGCAATCAGCCCCAGCATTTT. The chain uses TRBV6-4 and TRBJ1-5; tentative D call: TRBD1 (5 bases). CDR3 length: 15 residues. The germline CDR1 and CDR2 sequences are MRHNA and SNTAGT. Between the trimmed V and J ends, which lost 3 bases and 1 base, there was a span of 10 bases.

The CDR3 DNA sequence: TGTGCCAGCAGTCCCCAGGGGGCCCGGGGGGAAAAACTGTTTTTT. It codes for CASSPQGARGEKLFF. The chain has TRBV28 and TRBJ1-4, with 8 positions matching TRBD1. The CDR3 contains 15 residues. J lost 8 bases, V lost 5 bases, and 10 bases had no gene match. Germline assignment: CDR1 MDHEN and CDR2 SYDVKM.

This chain joins TRBV19 and TRBJ2-1; 14 positions match TRBD2. Per germline, CDR1 LNHDA and CDR2 SQIVND (reference sequence). Unmatched junction bases numbered 3, after V lost 4 bases and J lost 7 bases. The CDR3 is 15 residues long. The CDR3 sequence is CASSRLAGGPNEQFF. The CDR3 DNA reads TGTGCCAGTAGTAGACTAGCGGGGGGGCCGAATGAGCAGTTCTTC.

The chain is built from TRBV9 and TRBJ1-3, with D possibly matching TRBD1 (5 bases). In germline, CDR1 is SGDLS, CDR2 YYNGEE. Trimming removed 1 base from V and 3 bases from J, with 17 bases in between. This CDR3 region has 17 residues. CDR3 coding DNA: TGTGCCAGCAGCGTATCAGGGAGTCCCCGCTATGGAAACACCATATATTTT. Amino acid sequence: CASSVSGSPRYGNTIYF. Based on the CDR3 plus reference TRBV9 and TRBJ1-3, the full variable domain is DSGVTQTPKHLITATGQRVTLRCSPRSGDLSVYWYQQSLDQGLQFLIQYYNGEERAKGNILERFSAQQFPDLHSELNLSSLELGDSALYFCASSVSGSPRYGNTIYFGEGSWLTVV.

The chain recombines TRBV18 with TRBJ1-1; 7 nucleotides align to TRBD1. The CDR3 covers 14 residues. Germline loops: CDR1 KGHSH, CDR2 LQKENI. Germline trimming cut 2 bases from V and 3 bases from J; bases unmatched to any gene: 3. CDR3 sequence: CASSPNQGDTEAFF. In DNA form, the CDR3 reads TGTGCCAGCTCACCAAACCAGGGGGACACTGAAGCTTTCTTT.

This clone was picked up one time. The rearrangement links TRBV11-3 to TRBJ2-7; 9 bases agree with TRBD1. Trimming at V came to 6 bases and at J to 5 bases, leaving 11 bases not matched to a gene. In germline, CDR1 is SGHNT, CDR2 YENEEA. The CDR3 consists of 15 residues. The CDR3, as DNA: TGTGCCAGCAGTTACTCCGGGACAGGGAGGAACGAGCAGTACTTC. Translation gives CASSYSGTGRNEQYF. Drawing the rest from reference TRBV11-3 and TRBJ2-7, the complete variable domain is EAGVVQSPRYKIIEKKQPVAFWCNPISGHNTLYWYLQNLGQGPELLIRYENEEAVDDSQLPKDRFSAERLKGVDSTLKIQPAELGDSAVYLCASSYSGTGRNEQYFGPGTRLTVT.

The chain has TRBV6-5 and TRBJ1-5; a possible D gene is TRBD1 (6 bases). Trimming stripped 6 bases from V and 0 bases from J, with 9 bases between. CDR1 is MNHEY, CDR2 SVGAGI, per germline. The CDR3 sequence is 14 residues long. The CDR3 here is CASSQGNSNQPQHF. CDR3 bases: TGTGCCAGCAGCCAGGGGAATAGCAATCAGCCCCAGCATTTT.

The chain combines TRBV19 with TRBJ1-4; TRBD1 agrees at 8 bases. CDR1 is LNHDA and CDR2 is SQIVND in the germline V gene (reference sequence). J lost 2 bases, V lost 5 bases, and 7 bases had no gene match. The CDR3 is 16 amino acids. The CDR3 region is CASSYRTGRTNEKLFF. CDR3 DNA: TGTGCCAGTAGTTATCGGACAGGGCGTACTAATGAAAAACTGTTTTTT.

The rearrangement links TRBV5-1 to TRBJ1-1, with D perhaps matching TRBD1 (5 bases). This CDR3 has 14 amino acids. Germline V gene sequence: CDR1 SGHRS, CDR2 YFSETQ. The ends were cut back, 0 bases at V and 7 bases at J, with 13 bases in the middle. The CDR3 sequence is CASSLAGFVGEAFF. For the CDR3, the DNA is TGCGCCAGCAGCTTGGCAGGGTTCGTTGGTGAAGCTTTCTTT.

The chain couples TRBV3-1 (or the pseudogene TRBV3-2) to TRBJ1-3; D is uncertain. The germline V and J ends were trimmed by 2 bases and 4 bases, with 9 bases remaining between them. Germline-derived CDR1 and CDR2 are LGHDT and YNNKEL (reference sequence). This CDR3 spans 14 amino acids. CDR3 nucleotide sequence: TGTGCCAGCAGCCAACTCGGGGAGGGAAACACCATATATTTT. It yields the protein CASSQLGEGNTIYF.

The genes are TRBV19 and TRBJ1-5; D remains unclear. There are 16 residues in the CDR3. The V end was cut by 5 bases, the J end by 3 bases, with 17 bases between. Per the germline V gene, CDR1 is LNHDA and CDR2 is SQIVND (reference sequence). The DNA of the CDR3 is TGTGCCAGTAGTCCTTTATCGGACGGGTTCAATCAGCCCCAGCATTTT. The encoded protein is CASSPLSDGFNQPQHF.

The chain carries TRBV7-2 and TRBJ1-5; tentative D call: TRBD1 (6 bases). Deletions cut 0 bases from V and 2 bases from J, with 11 bases between. The CDR3 length is 16 residues. CDR1 SGHTA and CDR2 FQGNSA come from the germline V gene. The CDR3 reads CASSLAGGAGNQPQHF. Written as DNA, the CDR3 is TGTGCCAGCAGCTTAGCGGGGGGGGCAGGCAATCAGCCCCAGCATTTT.

The chain couples TRBV27 to TRBJ1-1; the D gene is possibly TRBD1 (5 bases). V lost 2 bases and J 0 bases, leaving 16 bases between the germline ends. Per the germline V gene, CDR1 is MNHEY and CDR2 is SMNVEV (reference sequence). This CDR3 is built from 17 residues. This CDR3 is CASSLDRGSSMNTEAFF. The CDR3 DNA reads as TGTGCCAGCAGTTTAGATAGGGGCTCTAGCATGAACACTGAAGCTTTCTTT.

V is TRBV27 and J is TRBJ1-5; D is ambiguous. V lost 9 bases, J lost 7 bases, and 19 bases lay in between. Per germline, CDR1 MNHEY and CDR2 SMNVEV (reference sequence). This CDR3 has 14 amino acids. Here the CDR3 reads CASKRTGPGQPQHF. DNA for the CDR3: TGTGCCAGTAAACGGACTGGCCCCGGGCAGCCCCAGCATTTT.

This sequence joins TRBV5-1 and TRBJ2-1; no clear D. CDR3 length: 13 residues. Germline-derived CDR1 and CDR2 are SGHRS and YFSETQ. Trimming took off 0 bases at V and 3 bases at J, with 4 bases between the two ends. In nucleotides, the CDR3 is TGCGCCAGCAGCTTGGGGGACTACAATGAGCAGTTCTTC. Translation gives CASSLGDYNEQFF.

J is TRBJ1-6 and V is TRBV5-1; maybe TRBD1 (5 bases). The CDR3 covers 15 residues. The V end lost 0 bases, the J end lost 7 bases, and 11 bases lay between the germline ends. Germline CDR1 and CDR2: SGHRS and YFSETQ. The CDR3 nucleotides read TGCGCCAGCAGCTTGGGTACGGGGCCCAATTCACCCCTCCACTTT. Residues: CASSLGTGPNSPLHF.

The genes are TRBV5-1 and TRBJ2-1; TRBD2 agrees at 14 bases. This CDR3 is 17 amino acids long. V lost 4 bases to trimming and J lost 4 bases; unmatched junction nucleotides: 7. The germline V gene has CDR1 SGHRS and CDR2 YFSETQ. The CDR3 loop is CASSEGTSGGQYNEQFF. The CDR3 nucleotides are TGCGCCAGCAGCGAAGGGACTAGCGGGGGACAGTACAATGAGCAGTTCTTC.

A single count supports this clone. The chain joins TRBV7-8 to TRBJ2-1; 11 bases are shared with TRBD2. The CDR3 loop spans 17 amino acids. V shed 7 bases and J 10 bases; nucleotides not matched to a gene: 18. Germline-derived CDR1 and CDR2 are SGHVS and FQNEAQ. The DNA of the CDR3 is TGTGCCAGCACTTACTTGAGTGGGCTAGCGGGGGGATTCGAGCAGTTCTTC. Its translation: CASTYLSGLAGGFEQFF.

For the CDR3, the DNA is TGTGCCAGTAGTATAGGCCGGAACACTGAAGCTTTCTTT. The encoded protein is CASSIGRNTEAFF. The rearrangement uses TRBV19 and TRBJ1-1; D not resolved. Germline V lookup: CDR1 LNHDA, CDR2 SQIVND (reference sequence). The CDR3 extends over 13 amino acids. Between the trimmed V and J ends, which lost 1 base and 1 base, there was a span of 4 bases.

The V call is TRBV6-6, the J call TRBJ1-2, with TRBD1 matching 9 bases. The V gene's germline CDR1 is MNHNY and CDR2 SVGAGI (reference sequence). The CDR3 length is 14 residues. The trim removed 6 bases at V and 7 bases at J, leaving 9 bases unmatched. The DNA for the CDR3 is TGTGCCAGCAGCGAGGGGGACAGGGTCTCTGGCTACACCTTC. Its translation: CASSEGDRVSGYTF.

This chain uses TRBV30 with TRBJ2-7; TRBD1 aligns across 8 bases. CDR1 is GTSNPN and CDR2 is SVGIG in the germline V gene (reference sequence). The CDR3 runs 13 residues. Trimming cost V 1 base and J 4 bases; bases outside gene matches: 3. The CDR3 coding sequence is TGTGCCTGGAGTGAAAACAGGGGGTACGAGCAGTACTTC. This encodes CAWSENRGYEQYF.

A single count supports this clone. The V and J genes are TRBV7-2 and TRBJ2-3, with D tentatively TRBD2 (6 bases). The CDR3 has 15 amino acids. Germline V gives CDR1 SGHTA, CDR2 FQGNSA. V lost 6 bases and J 2 bases, leaving 15 bases between the germline ends. For the CDR3, the DNA is TGTGCCAGCAGTCGAACCGGGACTTACACAGATACGCAGTATTTT. It specifies CASSRTGTYTDTQYF.

The V gene is TRBV20-1, the J gene TRBJ1-1; 8 bases are shared with TRBD1. Trimming removed 5 bases from V and 6 bases from J; junction bases left unmatched: 2. Germline V CDR1 and CDR2: DFQATT, SNEGSKA (reference sequence). This CDR3 spans 11 amino acids. DNA of the CDR3: TGCAGTGCTCCAGGGGGCGCTGAAGCTTTCTTT. Protein: CSAPGGAEAFF.

The rearrangement joins TRBV5-1 to TRBJ1-1, with TRBD1 matching over 7 bases. The ends lost 4 bases at V and 0 bases at J; junction bases unmatched: 6. The CDR3 sequence is 15 residues long. The germline V gene has CDR1 SGHRS and CDR2 YFSETQ. The CDR3 DNA sequence: TGCGCCAGCAGCCACGGGACAGCAATGAACACTGAAGCTTTCTTT. Residues: CASSHGTAMNTEAFF.

The chain uses TRBV6-6 and TRBJ2-7; D not certain. Trimming removed 6 bases from V and 4 bases from J, with 19 bases in between. CDR3 length: 15 residues. The germline CDR1 and CDR2 sequences are MNHNY and SVGAGI (reference sequence). The DNA for the CDR3 is TGTGCCAGCAGATATTTTTCGGACCCTAATTACGAGCAGTACTTC. As protein: CASRYFSDPNYEQYF.

The J gene is TRBJ1-6, the V gene TRBV3-1 (or the pseudogene TRBV3-2); D gene unclear. The CDR3 has 14 amino acids. The germline V gene has CDR1 LGHDT and CDR2 YNNKEL (reference sequence). V was pared by 0 bases and J by 9 bases, with 9 bases between. The CDR3 loop reads CASSQDSEISPLHF. The DNA of the CDR3 is TGTGCCAGCAGCCAAGATTCAGAGATTTCACCCCTCCACTTT.

V is TRBV7-3 and J is TRBJ2-2, with 12 bases identical to TRBD2. The CDR3 contains 16 residues. With 5 bases clipped from V and 6 bases from J, the junction kept 7 bases outside the gene matches. Germline CDR1 reads SGHTA; CDR2 reads FQGTGA. The CDR3 coding sequence is TGTGCCAGCAGCCGGCAAGGACTAGCGGGGCCCGGGGAGCTGTTTTTT. It codes for CASSRQGLAGPGELFF.